This TCR beta chain was identified during a study of control samples from healthy donors and cancer patients. The assay was immunoSEQ multiplex PCR, and TCRdb's table has in-frame clones only and misses some. The sample lists tens of thousands of clones; 70% to 85% were seen once. With V trimmed by 5 bases and J by 1 base, 3 bases remained unmatched. Germline values: CDR1 SGHVS, CDR2 FQNEAQ. The CDR3 is 14 amino acids. The chain is built from TRBV7-8 and TRBJ1-2, with 8 bases matching TRBD1. Sequencing was carried out using PBMCs. This TCR came from a man between 70 and 80 years old with lung cancer. CDR3 nucleotides: TGTGCCAGCAGCGTGGACAGGGTTAACTATGGCTACACCTTC. Translated, it gives CASSVDRVNYGYTF.